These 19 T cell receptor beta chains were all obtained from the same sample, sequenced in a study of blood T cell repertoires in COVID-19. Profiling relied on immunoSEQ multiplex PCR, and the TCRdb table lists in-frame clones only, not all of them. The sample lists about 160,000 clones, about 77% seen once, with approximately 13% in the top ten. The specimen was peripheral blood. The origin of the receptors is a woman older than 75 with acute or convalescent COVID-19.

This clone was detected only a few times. CDR3 sequence (DNA): TGTGCCAGCAGCCCCCGAGGACTAGCGGAGGTACGCAATGAGCAGTTCTTC. This translates into CASSPRGLAEVRNEQFF. This chain links TRBV3-1 (or the pseudogene TRBV3-2) with TRBJ2-1; TRBD2 aligns across 10 bases. V shed 4 bases and J 6 bases; nucleotides not matched to a gene: 12. This CDR3 is 17 amino acids long. Germline V gene data show CDR1 as LGHDT and CDR2 as YNNKEL (reference sequence).

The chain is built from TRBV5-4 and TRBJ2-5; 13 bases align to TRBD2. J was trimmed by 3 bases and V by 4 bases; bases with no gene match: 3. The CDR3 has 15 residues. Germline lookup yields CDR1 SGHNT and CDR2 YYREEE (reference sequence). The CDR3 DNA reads TGTGCCAGCAGCACTAGCGGGAGGGCCAAAGAGACCCAGTACTTC. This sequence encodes CASSTSGRAKETQYF. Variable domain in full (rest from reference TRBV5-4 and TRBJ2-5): ETGVTQSPTHLIKTRGQQVTLRCSSQSGHNTVSWYQQALGQGPQFIFQYYREEENGRGNFPPRFSGLQFPNYSSELNVNALELDDSALYLCASSTSGRAKETQYFGPGTRLLVL.

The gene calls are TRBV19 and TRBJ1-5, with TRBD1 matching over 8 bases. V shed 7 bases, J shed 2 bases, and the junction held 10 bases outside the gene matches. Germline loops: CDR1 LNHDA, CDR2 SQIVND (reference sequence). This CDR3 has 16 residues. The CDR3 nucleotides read TGTGCCAGTACCCTGACAGGGGTAAGGGGCAATCAGCCCCAGCATTTT. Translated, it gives CASTLTGVRGNQPQHF.

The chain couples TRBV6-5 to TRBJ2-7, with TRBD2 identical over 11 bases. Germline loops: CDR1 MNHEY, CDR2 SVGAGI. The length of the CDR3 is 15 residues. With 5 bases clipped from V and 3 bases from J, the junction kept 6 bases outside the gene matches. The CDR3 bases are TGTGCCAGCAGTCATGTTAGCGGGAGGGGCTACGAGCAGTACTTC. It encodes CASSHVSGRGYEQYF.

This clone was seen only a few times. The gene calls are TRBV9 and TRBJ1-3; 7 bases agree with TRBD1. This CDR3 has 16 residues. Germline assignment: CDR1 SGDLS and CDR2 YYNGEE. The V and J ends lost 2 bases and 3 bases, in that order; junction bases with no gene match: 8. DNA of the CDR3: TGTGCCAGCAGCGTCGCAACAGGGGAAGGTGGAAACACCATATATTTT. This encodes CASSVATGEGGNTIYF.

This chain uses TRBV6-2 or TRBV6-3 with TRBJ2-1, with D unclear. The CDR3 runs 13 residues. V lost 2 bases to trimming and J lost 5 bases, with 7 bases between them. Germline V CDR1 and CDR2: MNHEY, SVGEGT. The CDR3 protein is CASSYGEHNEQFF. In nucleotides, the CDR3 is TGTGCCAGCAGTTACGGAGAACACAATGAGCAGTTCTTC.

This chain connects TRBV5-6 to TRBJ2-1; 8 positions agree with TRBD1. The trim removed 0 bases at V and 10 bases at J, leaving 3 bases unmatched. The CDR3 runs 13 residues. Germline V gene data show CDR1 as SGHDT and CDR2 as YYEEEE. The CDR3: CASSLDRGKEQFF. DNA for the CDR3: TGTGCCAGCAGCTTGGACAGGGGGAAGGAGCAGTTCTTC.

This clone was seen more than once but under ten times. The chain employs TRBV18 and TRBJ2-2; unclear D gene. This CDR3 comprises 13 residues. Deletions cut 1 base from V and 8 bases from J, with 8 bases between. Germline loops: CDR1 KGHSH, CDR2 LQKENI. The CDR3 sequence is CASSPLEQGELFF. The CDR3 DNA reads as TGTGCCAGCTCACCACTTGAACAGGGGGAGCTGTTTTTT. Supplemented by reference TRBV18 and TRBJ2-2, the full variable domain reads NAGVMQNPRHLVRRRGQEARLRCSPMKGHSHVYWYRQLPEEGLKFMVYLQKENIIDESGMPKERFSAEFPKEGPSILRIQQVVRGDSAAYFCASSPLEQGELFFGEGSRLTVL.

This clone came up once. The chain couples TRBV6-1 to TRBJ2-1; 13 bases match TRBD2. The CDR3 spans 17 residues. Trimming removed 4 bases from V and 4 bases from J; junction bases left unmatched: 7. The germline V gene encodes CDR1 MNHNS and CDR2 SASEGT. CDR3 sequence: CASSATSGGAIYNEQFF. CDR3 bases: TGTGCCAGCAGTGCAACTAGCGGGGGGGCTATATACAATGAGCAGTTCTTC.

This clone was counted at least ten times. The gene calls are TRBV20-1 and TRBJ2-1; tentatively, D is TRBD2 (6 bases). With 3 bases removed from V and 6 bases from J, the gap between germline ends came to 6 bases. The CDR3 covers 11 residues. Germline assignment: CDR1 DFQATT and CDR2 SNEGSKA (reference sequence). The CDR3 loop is CSARGGNEQFF. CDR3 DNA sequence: TGCAGTGCTAGGGGGGGCAATGAGCAGTTCTTC.

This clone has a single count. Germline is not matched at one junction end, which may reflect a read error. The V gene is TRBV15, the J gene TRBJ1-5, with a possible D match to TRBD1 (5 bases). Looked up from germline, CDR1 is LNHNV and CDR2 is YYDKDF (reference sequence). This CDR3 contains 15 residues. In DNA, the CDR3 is TGTGTCACCAGCAGAGATCCGGCAGGGATTCAGCCCCAGCATTTT. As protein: CVTSRDPAGIQPQHF.

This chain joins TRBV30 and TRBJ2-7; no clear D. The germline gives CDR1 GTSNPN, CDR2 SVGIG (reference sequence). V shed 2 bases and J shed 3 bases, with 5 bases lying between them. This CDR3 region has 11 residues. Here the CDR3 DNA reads TGTGCCTGGAGTCCGAGCTACGAGCAGTACTTC. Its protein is CAWSPSYEQYF.

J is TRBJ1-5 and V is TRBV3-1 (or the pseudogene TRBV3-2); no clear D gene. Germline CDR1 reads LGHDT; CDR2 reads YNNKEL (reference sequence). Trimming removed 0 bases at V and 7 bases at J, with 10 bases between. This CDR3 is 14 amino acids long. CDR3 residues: CASSQDLNIQPQHF. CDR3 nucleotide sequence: TGTGCCAGCAGCCAAGATCTGAACATCCAGCCCCAGCATTTT.

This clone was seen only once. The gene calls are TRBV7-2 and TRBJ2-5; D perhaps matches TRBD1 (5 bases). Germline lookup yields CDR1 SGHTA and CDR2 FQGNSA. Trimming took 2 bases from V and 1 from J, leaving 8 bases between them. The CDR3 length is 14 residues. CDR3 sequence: CASSLRGSQETQYF. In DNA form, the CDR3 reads TGTGCCAGCAGCTTAAGGGGCAGCCAAGAGACCCAGTACTTC.

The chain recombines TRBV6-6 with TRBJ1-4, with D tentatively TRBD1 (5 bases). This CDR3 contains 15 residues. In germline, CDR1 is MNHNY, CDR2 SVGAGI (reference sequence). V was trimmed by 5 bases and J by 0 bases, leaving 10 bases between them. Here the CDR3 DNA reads TGTGCCAGCAGTCCCGCCAGGGCAACTAATGAAAAACTGTTTTTT. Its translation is CASSPARATNEKLFF.

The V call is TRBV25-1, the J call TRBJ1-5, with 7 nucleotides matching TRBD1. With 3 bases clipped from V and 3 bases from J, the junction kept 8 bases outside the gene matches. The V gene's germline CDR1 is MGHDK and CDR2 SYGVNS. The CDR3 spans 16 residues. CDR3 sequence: CASSDDGQAHNQPQHF. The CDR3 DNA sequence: TGTGCCAGCAGTGACGATGGACAGGCACACAATCAGCCCCAGCATTTT.

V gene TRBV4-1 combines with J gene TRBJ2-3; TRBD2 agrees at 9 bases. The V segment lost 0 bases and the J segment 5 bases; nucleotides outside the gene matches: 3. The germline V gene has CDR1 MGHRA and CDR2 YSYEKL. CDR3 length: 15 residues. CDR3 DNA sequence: TGCGCCAGCAGCCAAGAGCGGGGGGGCTTAGATACGCAGTATTTT. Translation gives CASSQERGGLDTQYF.

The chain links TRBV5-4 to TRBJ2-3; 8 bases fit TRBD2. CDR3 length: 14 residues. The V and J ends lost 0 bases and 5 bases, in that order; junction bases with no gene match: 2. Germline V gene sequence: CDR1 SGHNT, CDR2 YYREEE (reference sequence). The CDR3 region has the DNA TGTGCCAGCAGCTTGGGCCTAGCGGGAGATACGCAGTATTTT. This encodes CASSLGLAGDTQYF. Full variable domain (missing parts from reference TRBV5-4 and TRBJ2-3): ETGVTQSPTHLIKTRGQQVTLRCSSQSGHNTVSWYQQALGQGPQFIFQYYREEENGRGNFPPRFSGLQFPNYSSELNVNALELDDSALYLCASSLGLAGDTQYFGPGTRLTVL.

This CDR3 is CASSLSGGGTEAFF. The DNA of the CDR3 is TGTGCCAGCAGTTTATCTGGGGGCGGCACTGAAGCTTTCTTT. The rearrangement uses TRBV27 and TRBJ1-1, with TRBD1 as a possible D gene (6 bases). Germline V lookup: CDR1 MNHEY, CDR2 SMNVEV (reference sequence). Between the trimmed V and J ends, which lost 0 bases and 4 bases, there was a span of 9 bases. This CDR3 has 14 amino acids.